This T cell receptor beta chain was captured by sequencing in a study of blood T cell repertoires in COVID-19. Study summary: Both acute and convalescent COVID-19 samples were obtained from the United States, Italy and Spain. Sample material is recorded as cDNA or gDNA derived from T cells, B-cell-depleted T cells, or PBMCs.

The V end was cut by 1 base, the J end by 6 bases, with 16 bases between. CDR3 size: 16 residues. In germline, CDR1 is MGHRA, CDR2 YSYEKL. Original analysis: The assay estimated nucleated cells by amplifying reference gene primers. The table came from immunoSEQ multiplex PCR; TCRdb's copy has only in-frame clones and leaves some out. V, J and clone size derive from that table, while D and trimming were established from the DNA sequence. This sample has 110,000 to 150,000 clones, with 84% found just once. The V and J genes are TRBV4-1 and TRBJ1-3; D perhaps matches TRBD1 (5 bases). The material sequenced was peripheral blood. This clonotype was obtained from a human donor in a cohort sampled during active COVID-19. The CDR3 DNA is TGCGCCAGCAGCCAAGTACGCCGACAGAAAGAAAACACCATATATTTT. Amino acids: CASSQVRRQKENTIYF.